This T cell receptor (beta chain) was captured by sequencing in a study of cytomegalovirus exposure and HLA in healthy donors (dated by TCRdb to the late 2010s). Study-wide context: In an earlier analysis of roughly 590 of the donors, approximately 300 Gb of sequence data and approximately 120 million unique TCR beta sequences from about 179 million T cells were reported. Donor age, sex, ethnicity and CMV serostatus were collected together with the repertoire data. On average, 235,054 unique TCR beta nucleotide sequences were sequenced per donor among 350 to 400 genotyped donors of the cohort, with 15% to 20% of those sequences being non-productive. The study combined high-throughput TCR immunosequencing, statistical association of individual TCRs with disease status, and machine learning to predict cytomegalovirus infection status. Every discovery cohort repertoire had been produced on one sequencing platform. The study profiled the T cell repertoires of 500 to 800 subjects by immunosequencing and related them to cytomegalovirus serostatus. Four or five DR-DQ haplotypes were handled as single units for association and clustering because linkage in the cohort was strong. Among the roughly 390 genotyped donors, around 81% belonged to the genetic ancestry cluster associated with self-reported Caucasian donors. Rather than drawing on any new phenotypic data, the later analysis identified candidate immune exposures from TCR beta sequences and the way those sequences occurred across donors. Genome-wide SNP genotypes for about 65% of the roughly 670 donors were used in a later genetic analysis, which treated that subset as a discovery cohort. A later analysis re-analyzed previously published TCR beta repertoires from 650 to 800 donors and added high-resolution HLA genotyping to study TCR occurrence patterns. To decide whether each TCR beta V gene segment behaved as functional or pseudogenic, an earlier analysis of fewer than 750 of the donors relied on high-throughput TCR beta sequencing. Approximately 300 gigabases of sequencing data and around 80 million unique TCR sequences made up an early release that covered approximately 650 HLA-typed donors. The aim of the study was to test whether cataloging public T cell receptors could identify signatures of past pathogen exposure. HLA typing included class I and class II loci at four-digit resolution. A separate validation cohort of over 95 different subjects was used in addition to the roughly 640-subject first cohort. The number of typed donors differed by locus: roughly 629-640 for A, B, C, DRB1 and DQB1; 522 for DQA1; over 600 for DPA1; and some 450 for DPB1.

In total, around 600 healthy bone marrow donors made up the cohort. At the time of sampling, all cohort members were nominally healthy, though unrecorded immune exposures were likely present. The donor tested CMV seronegative and was one of the 352 seronegative cohort members. Every donor gave a peripheral blood sample, and the peripheral blood mononuclear cells from that sample were used for TCR beta sequencing. Genomic DNA extraction from the blood cell samples was performed with the Qiagen DNeasy Blood Extraction Kit. With regard to this clone: What this receptor recognizes is not known. Base qualities are not recorded, but no much larger clone differs from it by a single base.

Libraries were prepared through the immunoSEQ multiplex PCR assay. A mixture of 60 forward primers for TCR Vbeta segments and 13 reverse primers for TCR Jbeta segments was used in the multiplex PCR. Amplification of the CDR3 region of rearranged TCR beta genes was performed with a multiplex PCR assay on genomic DNA. Amplified TCR beta libraries were sequenced as 87-base-pair reads on the Illumina HiSeq System. On the authors' methods: A later analysis tallied some 79 million unique TCR beta chains across the 640 or so repertoires, and some 12 million of those chains were shared by two or more donors. Raw reads were error-corrected and collapsed into unique sequences with a nearest-neighbor algorithm that merged closely related sequences to remove PCR and sequencing errors. V, D and J gene segments were assigned by aligning CDR3 sequences to IMGT reference sequences. For a sequence to be retained, a match of at least six nucleotides to both a V gene segment and a J gene segment was required. Rearrangements were classified as productive when the CDR3 lacked stop codons and remained in frame with V and J, and all other rearrangements were classified as non-productive. CDR3 was defined by IMGT convention, running from the second conserved V-encoded cysteine to the conserved J-encoded phenylalanine. The earlier analysis of about 530 of the donors excluded any sequence lacking an unambiguous match to a single V gene segment. An earlier analysis of approximately 590 of the donors classified V segments as functional when productive rearrangements were above 56.7% and as segregating when the standard deviation between donors was above 5%. A statistical classification framework was built for diagnosing cytomegalovirus status from the catalog of TCR beta chain sequences. In a later analysis, V and J genes were assigned by comparing TCR nucleotide sequences against IMGT/GENE-DB human TR gene sequences. The TCRdist pipeline was used in a later analysis to assign CDR3 sequences and most-parsimonious VDJ recombination scenarios. In a later analysis, every TCR beta chain was defined by the combination of its CDR3 amino acid sequence and its V-gene family, and reads without a unique V-gene family were dropped. To address suspected cross-contamination and a sequencing artifact, a later analysis removed 550 to 750 highly shared, low-generation-probability nucleotide sequences. A later analysis calculated a clonal expansion index for each public chain from normalized within-repertoire ranks of inferred template counts. In a later analysis, generation probabilities were computed with a VDJ recombination model fitted to out-of-frame rearrangements, and the resulting probabilities were checked against IGoR. In a later analysis, hypergeometric tests were used to score TCR-TCR, TCR-HLA and TCR-CMV co-occurrence, with a repertoire-size bias correction applied to TCR pairs. In a later analysis, false discovery rates were estimated by permuting HLA or CMV assignments 20 times. In a later analysis, co-occurring TCRs were grouped with DBSCAN, and TCRdist sequence similarity was added when clustering was performed within HLA-allele-positive subsets. Repertoires with fewer than 30,000 or more than 120,000 public chains were left out of co-occurrence clustering, as were four to six repertoires with anomalous nucleotide sharing. TCRdb retrieved this table from immuneACCESS and kept in-frame rearrangements only. Not all clones are present; in checked studies, unresolved V genes account for under half, and no reason is known for the remainder. That table is the source of V, J and clone size, and D and trimming were worked out from the DNA. This sample holds about 76,000 clones; roughly 78% were observed only once. About 2.5% of the sample lies in the top ten.

Results the study describes overall, beyond this receptor: A further reported finding was that TCR beta sequences accurately predicted the HLA-A and HLA-B alleles for most subjects in the first cohort. Specific HLA alleles were associated with over 15,000 TCR beta sequences at a false discovery rate of 0.05 in a later analysis. An earlier analysis of some 590 of the donors showed that most TCR beta V segments appeared in productive rearrangements either about 90% or about 30% of the time, which broadly matched IMGT annotations. The authors suggested that the approach could potentially be generalized to other disease states and immunological phenotypes. In a later analysis, HLA-associated TCR beta chains showed more clonal expansion and lower generation probabilities than non-associated chains that were equally common. Correlated functional status among segregating V segments might be attributable to linkage disequilibrium, but an unknown experimental factor could not be ruled out. In vitro tests confirmed that three of the cytomegalovirus-associated TCR beta chains recognize cytomegalovirus antigens. A cluster of highly shared sequence variants was judged likely to be a technical artifact of the sequencing pipeline. A later analysis reported that several top co-occurrence clusters appeared linked to parvovirus B19, influenza, CMV and Epstein-Barr virus. Sequencing depth was assumed to be roughly uniform across donors in the presence/absence analyses, though that assumption may not hold. The only immune exposure information available for the cohort was CMV serostatus. Compared with the approximately 720-donor mean, donors in an Asian-associated ancestry cluster had fewer N-insertions in productive TCRs, according to a later genetic analysis. Most TCR sequences were seen in very few donors, while some public TCRs were found in many individuals. In a later analysis, the rate of TCR association differed among HLA loci, with DRB1 alleles having the most associated TCRs and HLA-C alleles having the fewest. In this cohort, only TCR beta chains were sequenced, and detectable features were limited by the absence of alpha or paired-chain data. When HLA alleles, especially DR and DQ, strongly co-occurred, attributing TCR associations to individual alleles was difficult. Some IMGT-functional V segments, including TRBV6-2 and TRBV6-3, could not be distinguished by the 87-base-pair reads and were therefore excluded. In the study, about 150 TCR beta chains were listed as associated with cytomegalovirus. An association between a missense DCLRE1C variant and V-gene and J-gene trimming of TCR beta chains was found in a later genetic analysis and replicated in an independent cohort. Because HLA typing was unavailable for some donors at each locus, only the typed subset was used in association tests. Because counts were too low, under 20 rarely observed V segments, including chromosome 9 orphons, were left out of the earlier analysis of a few hundred of the donors. Most CMV-associated TCR beta chains appeared to be HLA-restricted in a later analysis, and the HLA associations seemed to be driven largely by CMV exposure. The classifier was reported to diagnose cytomegalovirus status with high specificity and sensitivity in both the original cohort and the validation cohort.

V lost 1 base and J lost 8 bases; the stretch between them is 10 bases long. According to the germline V gene, CDR1 reads SGHDT and CDR2 reads YYEEEE. Taken from cysteine to phenylalanine, the CDR3 has 13 residues. Just CDR3 DNA is preserved here, 39 bases in frame from base 1. The chain couples TRBV5-6 to TRBJ2-1; matching of 5 bases hints at TRBD2 as the D gene. Sequenced: PBMCs. This clonotype originated in a man under 40 in good health and CMV-seronegative. The CDR3 loop reads CASSLWRRDEQFF. The bases read TGTGCCAGCAGCTTGTGGAGGCGGGATGAGCAGTTCTTC.